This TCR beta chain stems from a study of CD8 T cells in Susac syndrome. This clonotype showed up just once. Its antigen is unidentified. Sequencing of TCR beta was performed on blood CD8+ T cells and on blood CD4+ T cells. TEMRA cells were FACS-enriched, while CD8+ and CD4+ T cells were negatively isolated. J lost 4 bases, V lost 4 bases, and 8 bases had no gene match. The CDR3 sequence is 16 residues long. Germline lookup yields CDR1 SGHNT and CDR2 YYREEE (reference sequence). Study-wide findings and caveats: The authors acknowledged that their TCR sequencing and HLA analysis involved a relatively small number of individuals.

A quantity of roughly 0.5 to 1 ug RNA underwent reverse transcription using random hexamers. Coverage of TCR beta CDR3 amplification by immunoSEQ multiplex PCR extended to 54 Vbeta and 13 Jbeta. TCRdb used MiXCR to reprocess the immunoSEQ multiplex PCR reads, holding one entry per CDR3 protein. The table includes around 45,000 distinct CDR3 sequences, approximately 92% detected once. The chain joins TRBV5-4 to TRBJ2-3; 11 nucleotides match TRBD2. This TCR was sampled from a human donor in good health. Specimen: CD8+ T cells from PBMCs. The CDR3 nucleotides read TGTGCCAGCAGCATGGGGCTAGCGGGAGGCCCAGATACGCAGTATTTT. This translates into CASSMGLAGGPDTQYF.